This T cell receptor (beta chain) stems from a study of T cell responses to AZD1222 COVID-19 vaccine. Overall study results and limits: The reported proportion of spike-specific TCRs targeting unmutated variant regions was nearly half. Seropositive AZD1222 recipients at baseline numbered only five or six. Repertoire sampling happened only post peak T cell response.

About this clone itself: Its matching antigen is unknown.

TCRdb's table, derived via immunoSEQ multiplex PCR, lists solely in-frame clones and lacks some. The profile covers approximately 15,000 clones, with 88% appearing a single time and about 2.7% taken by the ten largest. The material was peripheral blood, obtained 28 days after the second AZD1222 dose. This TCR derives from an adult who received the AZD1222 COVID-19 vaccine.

The CDR3 nucleotides read TGTGCCAGCAGCTTGGGACAGGGGGTGACCTCTTACGAGCAGTACTTC. Amino acid sequence: CASSLGQGVTSYEQYF. The chain is built from TRBV5-5 and TRBJ2-7, with 9 nucleotides matching TRBD1. With V trimmed by 0 bases and J by 4 bases, 8 bases remained unmatched. Germline V gene sequence: CDR1 SGHKS, CDR2 YYEKEE (reference sequence). CDR3 length equals 16 residues.